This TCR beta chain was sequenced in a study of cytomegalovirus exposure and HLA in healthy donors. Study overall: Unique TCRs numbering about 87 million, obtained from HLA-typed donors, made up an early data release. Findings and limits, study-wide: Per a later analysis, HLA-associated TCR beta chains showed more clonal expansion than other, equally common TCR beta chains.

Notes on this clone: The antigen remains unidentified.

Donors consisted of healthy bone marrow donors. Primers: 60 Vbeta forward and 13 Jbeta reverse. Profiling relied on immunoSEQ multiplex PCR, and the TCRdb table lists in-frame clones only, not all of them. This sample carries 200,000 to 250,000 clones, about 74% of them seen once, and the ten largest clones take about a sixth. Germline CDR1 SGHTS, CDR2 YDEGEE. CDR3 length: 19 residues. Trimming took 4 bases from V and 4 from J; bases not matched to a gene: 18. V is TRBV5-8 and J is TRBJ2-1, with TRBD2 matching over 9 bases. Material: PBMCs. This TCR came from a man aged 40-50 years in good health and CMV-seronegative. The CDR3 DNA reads TGTGCCAGCAGCCTTGTACGATTCGTAGGGACTAGCAGTTACAATGAGCAGTTCTTC. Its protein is CASSLVRFVGTSSYNEQFF. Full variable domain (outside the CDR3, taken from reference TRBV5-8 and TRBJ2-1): EAGVTQSPTHLIKTRGQQATLRCSPISGHTSVYWYQQALGLGLQFLLWYDEGEERNRGNFPPRFSGRQFPNYSSELNVNALELEDSALYLCASSLVRFVGTSSYNEQFFGPGTRLTVL.